The 12 T cell receptor beta chains below all came from one sample that was sequenced in a study of T cells in Graves' hyperthyroidism and ophthalmopathy. RNA transcripts were the template for amplifying TCR beta CDR3 regions. The HTBI primer set drove a first-round RT-PCR of the TCR CDR3. MiXCR, applied by TCRdb to the multiplex PCR reads, yields one record per CDR3 protein. This table has roughly 280,000 distinct CDR3 sequences, 20% to 25% appearing once. The material sequenced was blood. The receptor set was obtained from a man aged 25-40 years with Graves' ophthalmopathy.

The chain has TRBV29-1 and TRBJ1-1; D is perhaps TRBD1 (5 bases). Trimming stripped 7 bases from V and 1 base from J, with 10 bases between. The CDR3 has 12 amino acids. The germline V gene encodes CDR1 SQVTM and CDR2 ANQGSEA. The CDR3 nucleotides are TGCAGCGGGGGGGGAGCGAACACTGAAGCTTTCTTT. Its translation: CSGGGANTEAFF.

At least ten counts were recorded for this clonotype. J is TRBJ2-3 and V is TRBV2, with D hard to call. Trimming cost V 5 bases and J 6 bases, with 15 bases left between them. CDR1 is SNHLY and CDR2 is FYNNEI in the germline V gene. This CDR3 region has 14 residues. As DNA, the CDR3 is TGTGCCAGCAGTCAAACACCTACGGACGATACGCAGTATTTT. Its translation: CASSQTPTDDTQYF.

The chain recombines TRBV7-9 with TRBJ1-1; perhaps TRBD1 as D (5 bases). CDR3 length: 16 residues. From germline, CDR1 is SEHNR and CDR2 FQNEAQ (reference sequence). V lost 0 bases to trimming and J lost 3 bases, with 14 bases between them. CDR3 in DNA: TGTGCCAGCAGCTTAGCAGTCATTTTAGGGGACACTGAAGCTTTCTTT. This encodes CASSLAVILGDTEAFF.

The chain couples TRBV27 to TRBJ1-1; a possible D gene is TRBD1 (5 bases). V lost 7 bases, J lost 6 bases, and 15 bases lay in between. CDR3 length equals 13 residues. CDR1 MNHEY and CDR2 SMNVEV come from the germline V gene (reference sequence). The CDR3 here is CASNPLQGPEAFF. CDR3 in DNA: TGTGCCAGCAACCCGCTTCAGGGACCTGAAGCTTTCTTT.

The rearrangement joins TRBV10-3 to TRBJ2-3; unclear D gene. CDR1 is ENHRY, CDR2 SYGVKD, per germline. The CDR3 runs to 16 residues. The germline V and J ends were trimmed by 0 bases and 0 bases, with 10 bases remaining between them. The CDR3 bases are TGTGCCATCAGTGAGTCTAAAAGCGAAAGCACAGATACGCAGTATTTT. It specifies CAISESKSESTDTQYF.

This clonotype has a count of ten or more. The genes are TRBV7-2 and TRBJ1-1; possibly TRBD1 for D (5 bases). V lost 2 bases and J 5 bases, leaving 12 bases between the germline ends. CDR3 size: 14 residues. Germline CDR1 and CDR2: SGHTA and FQGNSA. The CDR3 DNA reads as TGTGCCAGCAGCTTAAGGGCCGGGACGACTGAAGCTTTCTTT. This gives the protein CASSLRAGTTEAFF.

In its sample, this clonotype was seen many times. The chain couples TRBV3-1 to TRBJ1-1; no definite D call. CDR1 LGHDT and CDR2 YNNKEL come from the germline V gene (reference sequence). The CDR3 is 14 residues long. Trimming left V 3 bases short and J 0 bases short, with 8 bases between. CDR3: CASSQGAMNTEAFF. As DNA, the CDR3 is TGTGCCAGCAGCCAGGGAGCCATGAACACTGAAGCTTTCTTT.

The chain is built from TRBV20-1 and TRBJ1-5, with TRBD1 matching 8 bases. V was pared by 5 bases and J by 0 bases, with 3 bases of the junction left unmatched. CDR3 length equals 14 residues. CDR1 is DFQATT and CDR2 is SNEGSKA in the germline V gene (reference sequence). CDR3 protein: CSAWTGNSNQPQHF. CDR3 bases: TGCAGTGCTTGGACAGGGAATAGCAATCAGCCCCAGCATTTT.

This clonotype has at least ten counts. This chain links TRBV28 with TRBJ2-7; D not resolved. V lost 5 bases, J lost 0 bases, and 11 bases lay in between. Per germline, CDR1 MDHEN and CDR2 SYDVKM. The CDR3 consists of 14 residues. The CDR3 DNA reads as TGTGCCAGCAGTCGACCCGGAAACTCCTACGAGCAGTACTTC. The encoded protein is CASSRPGNSYEQYF.

There are many counts of this clonotype. The J gene is TRBJ2-7, the V gene TRBV9, with 8 nucleotides matching TRBD2. Germline CDR1 and CDR2: SGDLS and YYNGEE. V gave up 0 bases and J gave up 2 bases; unmatched junction bases: 7. This CDR3 is built from 16 residues. The CDR3 sequence: CASSVAPTSGPYEQYF. The CDR3 coding sequence is TGTGCCAGCAGCGTAGCCCCTACTAGCGGCCCCTACGAGCAGTACTTC.

This clonotype was detected only a few times. Mismatch with germline at one junction end may stem from a read error. The gene calls are TRBV28 and TRBJ1-4; 7 positions match TRBD1. There are 13 residues in the CDR3. Germline V gene sequence: CDR1 MDHEN, CDR2 SYDVKM. This CDR3 is CASRGAGGEKLFF. The CDR3 region has the DNA TGTGCTAGCAGGGGGGCGGGCGGTGAAAAACTGTTTTTT.

V gene TRBV5-1 combines with J gene TRBJ1-3; D not resolved. Germline CDR1 SGHRS, CDR2 YFSETQ. The CDR3 is made up of 16 amino acids. V was shortened by 2 bases and J by 0 bases, with 12 bases between the two germline ends. Here the CDR3 reads CASSFSTASSGNTIYF. CDR3 DNA sequence: TGCGCCAGCAGCTTCTCCACAGCTTCCTCTGGAAACACCATATATTTT.